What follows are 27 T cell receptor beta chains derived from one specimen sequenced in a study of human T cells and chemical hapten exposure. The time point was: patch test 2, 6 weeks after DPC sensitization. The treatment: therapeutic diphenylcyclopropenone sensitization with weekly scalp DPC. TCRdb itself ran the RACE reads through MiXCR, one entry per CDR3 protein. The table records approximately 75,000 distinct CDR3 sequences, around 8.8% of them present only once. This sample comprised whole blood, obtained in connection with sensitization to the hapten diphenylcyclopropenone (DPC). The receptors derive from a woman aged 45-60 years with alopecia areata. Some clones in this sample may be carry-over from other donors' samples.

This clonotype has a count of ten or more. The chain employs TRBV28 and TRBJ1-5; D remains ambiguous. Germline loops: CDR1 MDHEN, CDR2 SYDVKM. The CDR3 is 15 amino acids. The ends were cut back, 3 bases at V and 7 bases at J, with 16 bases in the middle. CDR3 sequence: CASSFGGPPHQPQHF. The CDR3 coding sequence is TGTGCCAGCAGTTTTGGCGGGCCTCCTCACCAGCCCCAGCATTTT.

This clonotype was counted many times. CDR3: CSVEGQVGTEAFF. CDR3 nucleotides: TGCAGCGTTGAGGGACAGGTAGGGACTGAAGCTTTCTTT. This chain links TRBV29-1 with TRBJ1-1, with 8 bases identical to TRBD1. Per the germline V gene, CDR1 is SQVTM and CDR2 is ANQGSEA. Trimming at V came to 3 bases and at J to 5 bases, leaving 5 bases not matched to a gene. There are 13 residues in the CDR3. Based on the CDR3 plus reference TRBV29-1 and TRBJ1-1, the full variable domain is SAVISQKPSRDICQRGTSLTIQCQVDSQVTMMFWYRQQPGQSLTLIATANQGSEATYESGFVIDKFPISRPNLTFSTLTVSNMSPEDSSIYLCSVEGQVGTEAFFGQGTRLTVV.

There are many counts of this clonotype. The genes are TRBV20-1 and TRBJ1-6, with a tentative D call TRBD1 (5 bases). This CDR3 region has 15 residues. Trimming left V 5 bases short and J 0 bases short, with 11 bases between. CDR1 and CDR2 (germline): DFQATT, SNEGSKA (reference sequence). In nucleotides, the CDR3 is TGCAGTGCTCGACCGGGGACCTCCTATAATTCACCCCTCCACTTT. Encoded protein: CSARPGTSYNSPLHF.

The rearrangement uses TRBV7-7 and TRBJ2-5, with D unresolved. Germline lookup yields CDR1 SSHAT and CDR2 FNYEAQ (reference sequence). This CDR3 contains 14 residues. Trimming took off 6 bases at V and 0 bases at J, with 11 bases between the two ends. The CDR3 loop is CASSQLGYQETQYF. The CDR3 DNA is TGTGCCAGCAGTCAACTTGGGTACCAAGAGACCCAGTACTTC. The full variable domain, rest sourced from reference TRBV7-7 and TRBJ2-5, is GAGVSQSPRYKVTKRGQDVTLRCDPISSHATLYWYQQALGQGPEFLTYFNYEAQPDKSGLPSDRFSAERPEGSISTLTIQRTEQRDSAMYRCASSQLGYQETQYFGPGTRLLVL.

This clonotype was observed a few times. The CDR3 spells CASKTLAGVYF. In nucleotides, the CDR3 is TGTGCCAGCAAGACACTAGCGGGAGTATACTTC. The rearrangement joins TRBV2 to TRBJ2-4; 11 bases map to TRBD2. This CDR3 is 11 amino acids long. CDR1 and CDR2 from the germline V gene are SNHLY and FYNNEI. J gave up 16 bases and V 7 bases, and 6 bases lay outside the gene matches.

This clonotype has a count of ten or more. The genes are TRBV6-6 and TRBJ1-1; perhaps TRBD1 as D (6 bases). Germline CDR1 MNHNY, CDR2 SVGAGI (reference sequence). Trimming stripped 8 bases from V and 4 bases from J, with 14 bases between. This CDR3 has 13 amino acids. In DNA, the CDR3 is TGTGCCAGCCTACAGGGAAGTAGCACTGAAGCTTTCTTT. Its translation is CASLQGSSTEAFF.

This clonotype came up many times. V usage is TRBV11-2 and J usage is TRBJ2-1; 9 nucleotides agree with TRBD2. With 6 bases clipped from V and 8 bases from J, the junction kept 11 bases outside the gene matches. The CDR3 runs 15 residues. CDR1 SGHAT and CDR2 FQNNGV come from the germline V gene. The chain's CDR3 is CASRRGTSRIYEQFF. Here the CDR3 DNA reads TGTGCCAGCAGGAGGGGGACTAGCCGCATATATGAGCAGTTCTTC.

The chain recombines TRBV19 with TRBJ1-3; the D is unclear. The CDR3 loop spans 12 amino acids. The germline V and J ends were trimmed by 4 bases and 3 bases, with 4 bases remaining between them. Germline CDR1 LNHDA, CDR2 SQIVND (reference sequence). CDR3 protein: CASSTDGNTIYF. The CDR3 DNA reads TGTGCCAGTAGTACGGATGGAAACACCATATATTTT.

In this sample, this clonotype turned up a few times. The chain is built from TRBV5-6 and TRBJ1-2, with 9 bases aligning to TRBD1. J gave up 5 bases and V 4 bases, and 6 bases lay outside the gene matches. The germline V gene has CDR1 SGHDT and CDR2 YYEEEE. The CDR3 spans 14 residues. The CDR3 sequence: CASSADRGGYGYTF. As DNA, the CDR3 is TGTGCCAGCAGCGCCGACAGGGGGGGGTATGGCTACACCTTC.

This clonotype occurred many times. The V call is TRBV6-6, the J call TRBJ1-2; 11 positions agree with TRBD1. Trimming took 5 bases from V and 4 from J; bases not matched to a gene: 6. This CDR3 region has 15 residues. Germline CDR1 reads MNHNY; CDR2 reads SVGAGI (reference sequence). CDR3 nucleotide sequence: TGTGCCAGCAGTGAATGGACAGGGGGCCCCTATGGCTACACCTTC. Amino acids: CASSEWTGGPYGYTF.

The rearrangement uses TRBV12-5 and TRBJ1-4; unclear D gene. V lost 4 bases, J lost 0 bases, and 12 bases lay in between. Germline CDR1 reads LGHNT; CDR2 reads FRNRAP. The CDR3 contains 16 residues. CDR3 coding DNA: TGTGCTAGTGGTTACGAGCTTCGAGCAACTAATGAAAAACTGTTTTTT. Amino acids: CASGYELRATNEKLFF.

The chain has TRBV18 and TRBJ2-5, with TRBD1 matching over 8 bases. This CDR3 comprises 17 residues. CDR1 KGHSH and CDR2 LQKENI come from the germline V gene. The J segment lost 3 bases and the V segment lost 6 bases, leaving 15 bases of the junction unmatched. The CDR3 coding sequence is TGTGCCAGCTCTCCCGGGGGCAGGGGGCGCGGAGAAGAGACCCAGTACTTC. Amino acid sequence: CASSPGGRGRGEETQYF.

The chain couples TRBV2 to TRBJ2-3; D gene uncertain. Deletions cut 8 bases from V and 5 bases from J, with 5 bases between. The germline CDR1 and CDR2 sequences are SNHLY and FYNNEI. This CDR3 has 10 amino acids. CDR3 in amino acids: CASLKDTQYF. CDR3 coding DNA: TGTGCCAGCCTTAAAGATACGCAGTATTTT.

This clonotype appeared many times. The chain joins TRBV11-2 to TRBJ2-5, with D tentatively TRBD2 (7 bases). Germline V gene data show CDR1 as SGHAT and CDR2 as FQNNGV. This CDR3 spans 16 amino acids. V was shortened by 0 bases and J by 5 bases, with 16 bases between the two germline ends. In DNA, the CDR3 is TGTGCCAGCAGCTTAGATGGGGGGGCCCGACGGGAGACCCAGTACTTC. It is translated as CASSLDGGARRETQYF.

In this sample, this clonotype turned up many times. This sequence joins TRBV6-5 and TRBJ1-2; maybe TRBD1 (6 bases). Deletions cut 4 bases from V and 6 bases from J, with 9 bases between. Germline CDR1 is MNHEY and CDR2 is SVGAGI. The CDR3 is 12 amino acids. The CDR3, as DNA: TGTGCCAGCAGTTGGCAGGGGAATGGCTACACCTTC. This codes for CASSWQGNGYTF.

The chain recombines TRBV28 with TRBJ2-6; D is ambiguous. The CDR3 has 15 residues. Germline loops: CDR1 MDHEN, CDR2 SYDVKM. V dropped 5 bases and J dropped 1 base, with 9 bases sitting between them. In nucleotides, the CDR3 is TGTGCCAGCAGTCTTAAGGGATCTGGGGCCAACGTCCTGACTTTC. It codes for CASSLKGSGANVLTF.

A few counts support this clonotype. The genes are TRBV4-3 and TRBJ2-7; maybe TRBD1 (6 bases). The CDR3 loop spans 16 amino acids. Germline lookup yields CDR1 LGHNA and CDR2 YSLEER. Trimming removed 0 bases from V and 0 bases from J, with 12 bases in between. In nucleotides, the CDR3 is TGCGCCAGCAGCCAAGATGGGACACGTTACTCCTACGAGCAGTACTTC. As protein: CASSQDGTRYSYEQYF.

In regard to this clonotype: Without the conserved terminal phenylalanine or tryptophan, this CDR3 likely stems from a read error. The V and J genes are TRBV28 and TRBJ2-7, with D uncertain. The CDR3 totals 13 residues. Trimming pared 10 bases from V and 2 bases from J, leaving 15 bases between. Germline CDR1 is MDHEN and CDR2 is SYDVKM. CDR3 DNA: TGTGCCACCCATGACGGCGCAGCCTACGAGCAGTACTCC. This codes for CATHDGAAYEQYS.

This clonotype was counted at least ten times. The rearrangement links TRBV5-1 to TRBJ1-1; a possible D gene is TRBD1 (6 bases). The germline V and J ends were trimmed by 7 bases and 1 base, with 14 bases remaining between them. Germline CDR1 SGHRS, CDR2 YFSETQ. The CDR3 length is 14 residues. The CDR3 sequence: CASGTGGENTEAFF. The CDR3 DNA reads TGCGCCAGCGGGACGGGGGGCGAGAACACTGAAGCTTTCTTT.

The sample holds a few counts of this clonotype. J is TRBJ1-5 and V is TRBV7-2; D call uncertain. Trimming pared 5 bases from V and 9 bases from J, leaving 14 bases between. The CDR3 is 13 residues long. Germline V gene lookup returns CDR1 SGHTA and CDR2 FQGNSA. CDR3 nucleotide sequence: TGTGCCAGCAGCACGTTGGCGGAAGGGCCCCAGCATTTT. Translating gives CASSTLAEGPQHF.

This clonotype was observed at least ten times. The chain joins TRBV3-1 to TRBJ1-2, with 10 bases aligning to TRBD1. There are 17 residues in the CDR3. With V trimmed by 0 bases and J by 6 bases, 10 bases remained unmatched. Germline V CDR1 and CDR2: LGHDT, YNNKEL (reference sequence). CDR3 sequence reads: CASSQDLGTGEKDGYTF. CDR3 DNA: TGTGCCAGCAGCCAAGATCTGGGGACAGGGGAGAAGGATGGCTACACCTTC. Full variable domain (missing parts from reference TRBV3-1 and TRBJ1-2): DTAVSQTPKYLVTQMGNDKSIKCEQNLGHDTMYWYKQDSKKFLKIMFSYNNKELIINETVPNRFSPKSPDKAHLNLHINSLELGDSAVYFCASSQDLGTGEKDGYTFGSGTRLTVV.

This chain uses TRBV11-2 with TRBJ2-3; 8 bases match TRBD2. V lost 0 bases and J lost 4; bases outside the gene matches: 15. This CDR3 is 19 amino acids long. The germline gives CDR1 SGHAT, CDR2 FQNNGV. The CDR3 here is CASSLEWRAGGAPPDTQYF. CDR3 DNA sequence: TGTGCCAGCAGCTTAGAGTGGAGGGCGGGGGGAGCCCCCCCAGATACGCAGTATTTT.

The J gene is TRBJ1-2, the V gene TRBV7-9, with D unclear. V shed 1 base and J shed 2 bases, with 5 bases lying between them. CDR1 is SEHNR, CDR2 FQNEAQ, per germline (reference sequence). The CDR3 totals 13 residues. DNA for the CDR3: TGTGCCAGCAGCTTAGATCCCAACTATGGCTACACCTTC. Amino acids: CASSLDPNYGYTF. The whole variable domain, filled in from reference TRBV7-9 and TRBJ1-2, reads DTGVSQNPRHKITKRGQNVTFRCDPISEHNRLYWYRQTLGQGPEFLTYFQNEAQLEKSRLLSDRFSAERPKGSFSTLEIQRTEQGDSAMYLCASSLDPNYGYTFGSGTRLTVV.

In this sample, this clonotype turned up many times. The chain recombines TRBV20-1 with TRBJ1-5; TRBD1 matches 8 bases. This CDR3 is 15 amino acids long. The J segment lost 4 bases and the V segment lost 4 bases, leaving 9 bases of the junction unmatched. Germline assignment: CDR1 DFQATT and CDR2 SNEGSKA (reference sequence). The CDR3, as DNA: TGCAGTGCTACCCGGGAAGACAGGGGTAATCAGCCCCAGCATTTT. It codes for CSATREDRGNQPQHF.

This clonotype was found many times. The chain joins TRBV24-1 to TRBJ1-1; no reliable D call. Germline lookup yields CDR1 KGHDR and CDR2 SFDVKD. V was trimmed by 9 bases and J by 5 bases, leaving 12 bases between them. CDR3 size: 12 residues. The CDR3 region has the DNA TGTGCCACCTCAAGGCCGGGGACTGAAGCTTTCTTT. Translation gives CATSRPGTEAFF.

CDR3 DNA: TGTGCCAGTAGTATCTTGAGAAATGAGCAGTTCTTC. Translation gives CASSILRNEQFF. The chain links TRBV19 to TRBJ2-1; D call uncertain. V was shortened by 3 bases and J by 7 bases, with 7 bases between the two germline ends. From germline, CDR1 is LNHDA and CDR2 SQIVND (reference sequence). This CDR3 spans 12 amino acids.

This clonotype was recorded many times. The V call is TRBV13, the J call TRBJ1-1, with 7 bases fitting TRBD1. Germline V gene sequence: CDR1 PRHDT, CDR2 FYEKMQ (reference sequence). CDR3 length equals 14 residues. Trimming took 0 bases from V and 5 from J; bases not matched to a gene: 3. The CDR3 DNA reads TGTGCCAGCAGCTTAGGCGACAGGGCAACTGAAGCTTTCTTT. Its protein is CASSLGDRATEAFF.